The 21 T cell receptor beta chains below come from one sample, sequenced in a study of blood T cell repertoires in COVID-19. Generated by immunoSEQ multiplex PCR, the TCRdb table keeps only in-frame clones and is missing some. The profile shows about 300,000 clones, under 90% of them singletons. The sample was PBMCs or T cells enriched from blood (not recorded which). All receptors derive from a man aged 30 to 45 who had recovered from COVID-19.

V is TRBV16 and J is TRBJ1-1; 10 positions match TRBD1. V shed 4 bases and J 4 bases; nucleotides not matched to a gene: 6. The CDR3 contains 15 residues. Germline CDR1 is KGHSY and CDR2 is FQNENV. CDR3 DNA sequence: TGTGCCAGCAGCCCCGGACAGGGGGTTTTCACTGAAGCTTTCTTT. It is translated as CASSPGQGVFTEAFF.

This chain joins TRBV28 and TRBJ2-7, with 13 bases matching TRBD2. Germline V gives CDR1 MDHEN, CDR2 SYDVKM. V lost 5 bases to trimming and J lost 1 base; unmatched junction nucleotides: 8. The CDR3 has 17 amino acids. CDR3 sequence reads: CASSLPRLAGGSYEQYF. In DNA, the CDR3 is TGTGCCAGCAGTCTCCCTCGACTAGCGGGGGGATCCTACGAGCAGTACTTC. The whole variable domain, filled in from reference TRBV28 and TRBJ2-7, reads DVKVTQSSRYLVKRTGEKVFLECVQDMDHENMFWYRQDPGLGLRLIYFSYDVKMKEKGDIPEGYSVSREKKERFSLILESASTNQTSMYLCASSLPRLAGGSYEQYFGPGTRLTVT.

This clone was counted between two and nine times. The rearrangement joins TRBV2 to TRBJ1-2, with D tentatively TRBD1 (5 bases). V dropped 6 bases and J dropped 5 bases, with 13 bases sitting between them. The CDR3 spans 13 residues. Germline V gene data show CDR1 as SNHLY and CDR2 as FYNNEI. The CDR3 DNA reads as TGTGCCAGCAGCTTCGCAGGGTCGTATGGCTACACCTTC. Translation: CASSFAGSYGYTF.

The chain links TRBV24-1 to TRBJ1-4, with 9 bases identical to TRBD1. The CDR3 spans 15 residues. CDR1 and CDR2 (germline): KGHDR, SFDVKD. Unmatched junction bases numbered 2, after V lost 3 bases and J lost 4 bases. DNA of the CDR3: TGTGCCACCAGTGATCCGGGACAGGGTAATGAAAAACTGTTTTTT. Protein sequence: CATSDPGQGNEKLFF.

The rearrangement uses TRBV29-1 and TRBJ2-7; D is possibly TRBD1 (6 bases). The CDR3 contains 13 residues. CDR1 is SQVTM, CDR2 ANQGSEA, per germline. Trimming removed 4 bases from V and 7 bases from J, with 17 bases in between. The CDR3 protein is CSVGTGYQQEQYF. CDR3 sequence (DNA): TGCAGCGTTGGAACAGGGTACCAGCAGGAGCAGTACTTC.

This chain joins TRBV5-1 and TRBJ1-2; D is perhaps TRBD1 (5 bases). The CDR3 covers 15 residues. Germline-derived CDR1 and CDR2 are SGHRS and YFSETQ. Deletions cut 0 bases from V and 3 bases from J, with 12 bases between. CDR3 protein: CASSLGGQGYYGYTF. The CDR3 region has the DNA TGCGCCAGCAGCTTGGGGGGCCAGGGTTACTATGGCTACACCTTC.

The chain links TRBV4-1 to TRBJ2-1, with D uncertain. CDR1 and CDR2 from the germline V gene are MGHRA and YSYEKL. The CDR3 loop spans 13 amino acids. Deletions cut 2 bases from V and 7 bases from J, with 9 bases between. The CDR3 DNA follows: TGCGCCAGCAGCCAACTAGTATCTAATGAGCAGTTCTTC. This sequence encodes CASSQLVSNEQFF.

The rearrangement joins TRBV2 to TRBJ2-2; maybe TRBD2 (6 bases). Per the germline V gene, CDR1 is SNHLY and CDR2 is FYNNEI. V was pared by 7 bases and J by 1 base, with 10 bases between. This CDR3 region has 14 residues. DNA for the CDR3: TGTGCCAGCATTGGAGGGGAGAACACCGGGGAGCTGTTTTTT. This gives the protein CASIGGENTGELFF.

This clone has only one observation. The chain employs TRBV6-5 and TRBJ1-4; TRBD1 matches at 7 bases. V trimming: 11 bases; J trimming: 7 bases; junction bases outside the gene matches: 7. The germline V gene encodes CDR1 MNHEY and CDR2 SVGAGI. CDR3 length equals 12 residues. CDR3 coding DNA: TGTGCCGTCCGGGACAGTATTGAAAAACTGTTTTTT. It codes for CAVRDSIEKLFF.

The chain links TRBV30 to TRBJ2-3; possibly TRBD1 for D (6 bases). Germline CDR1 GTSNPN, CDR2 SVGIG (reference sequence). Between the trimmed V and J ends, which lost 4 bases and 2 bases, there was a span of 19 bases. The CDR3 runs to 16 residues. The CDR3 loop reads CAWINGLQGYTDTQYF. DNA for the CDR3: TGTGCCTGGATTAACGGTTTACAGGGATACACAGATACGCAGTATTTT.

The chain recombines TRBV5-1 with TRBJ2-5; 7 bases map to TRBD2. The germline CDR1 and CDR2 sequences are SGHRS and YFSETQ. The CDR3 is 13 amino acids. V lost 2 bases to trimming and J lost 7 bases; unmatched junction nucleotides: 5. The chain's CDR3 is CASSLGLEGTQYF. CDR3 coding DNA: TGCGCCAGCAGCTTAGGACTAGAAGGGACCCAGTACTTC.

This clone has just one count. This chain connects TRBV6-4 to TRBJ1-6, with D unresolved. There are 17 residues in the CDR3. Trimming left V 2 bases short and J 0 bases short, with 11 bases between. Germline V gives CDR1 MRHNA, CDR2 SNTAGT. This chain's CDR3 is CASSDRAAGSYNSPLHF. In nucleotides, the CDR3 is TGTGCCAGCAGTGACCGGGCAGCGGGCTCCTATAATTCACCCCTCCACTTT.

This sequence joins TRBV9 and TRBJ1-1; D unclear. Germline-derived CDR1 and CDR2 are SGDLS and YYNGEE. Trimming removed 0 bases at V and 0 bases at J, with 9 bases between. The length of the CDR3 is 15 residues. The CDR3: CASSVGEVMNTEAFF. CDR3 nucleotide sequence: TGTGCCAGCAGCGTAGGAGAAGTCATGAACACTGAAGCTTTCTTT.

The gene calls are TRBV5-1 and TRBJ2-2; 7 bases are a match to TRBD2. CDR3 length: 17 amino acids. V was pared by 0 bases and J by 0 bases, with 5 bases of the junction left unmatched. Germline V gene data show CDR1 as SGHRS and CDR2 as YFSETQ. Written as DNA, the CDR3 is TGCGCCAGCAGCTTGGCCGCCGGGGGGACGAACACCGGGGAGCTGTTTTTT. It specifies CASSLAAGGTNTGELFF.

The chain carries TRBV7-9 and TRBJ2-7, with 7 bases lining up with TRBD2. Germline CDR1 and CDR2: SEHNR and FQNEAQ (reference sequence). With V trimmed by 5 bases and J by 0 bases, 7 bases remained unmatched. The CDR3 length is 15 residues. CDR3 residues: CASSTGLESSYEQYF. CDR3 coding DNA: TGTGCCAGCAGCACCGGACTAGAGAGCTCCTACGAGCAGTACTTC.

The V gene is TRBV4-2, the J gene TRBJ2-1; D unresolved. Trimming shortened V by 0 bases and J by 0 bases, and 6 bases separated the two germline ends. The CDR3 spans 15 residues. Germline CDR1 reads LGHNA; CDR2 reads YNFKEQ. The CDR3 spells CASSQDYSSYNEQFF. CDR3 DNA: TGTGCCAGCAGCCAAGACTATAGCTCCTACAATGAGCAGTTCTTC.

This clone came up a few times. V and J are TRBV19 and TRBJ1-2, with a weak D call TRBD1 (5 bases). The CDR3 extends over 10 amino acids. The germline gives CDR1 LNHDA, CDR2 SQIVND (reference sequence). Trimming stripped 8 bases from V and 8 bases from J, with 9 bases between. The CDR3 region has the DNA TGTGCCAGTGGGACTCGAGGCTACACCTTC. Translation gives CASGTRGYTF. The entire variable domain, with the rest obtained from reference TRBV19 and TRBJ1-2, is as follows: DGGITQSPKYLFRKEGQNVTLSCEQNLNHDAMYWYRQDPGQGLRLIYYSQIVNDFQKGDIAEGYSVSREKKESFPLTVTSAQKNPTAFYLCASGTRGYTFGSGTRLTVV.

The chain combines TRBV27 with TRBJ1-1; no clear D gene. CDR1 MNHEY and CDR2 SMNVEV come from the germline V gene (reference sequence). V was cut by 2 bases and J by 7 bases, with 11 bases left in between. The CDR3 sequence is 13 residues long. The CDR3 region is CASSLERGNEAFF. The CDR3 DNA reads TGTGCCAGCAGTTTAGAGCGGGGTAATGAAGCTTTCTTT.

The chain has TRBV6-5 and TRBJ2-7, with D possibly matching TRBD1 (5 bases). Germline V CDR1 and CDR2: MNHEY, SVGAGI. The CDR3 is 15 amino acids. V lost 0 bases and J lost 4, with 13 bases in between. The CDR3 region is CASSYSSTRDYEQYF. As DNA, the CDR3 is TGTGCCAGCAGTTACTCCTCTACCAGGGATTACGAGCAGTACTTC.

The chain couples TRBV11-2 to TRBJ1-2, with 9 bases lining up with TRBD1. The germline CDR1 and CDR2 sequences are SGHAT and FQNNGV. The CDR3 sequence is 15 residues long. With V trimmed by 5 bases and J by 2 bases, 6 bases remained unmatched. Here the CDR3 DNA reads TGTGCCAGCAGCAAAGGGGACAGGGCCAACTATGGCTACACCTTC. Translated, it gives CASSKGDRANYGYTF.

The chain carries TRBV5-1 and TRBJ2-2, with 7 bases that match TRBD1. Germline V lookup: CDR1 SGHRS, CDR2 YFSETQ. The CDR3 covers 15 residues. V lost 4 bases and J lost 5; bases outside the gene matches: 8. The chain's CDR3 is CASSITGVGTGELFF. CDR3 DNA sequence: TGCGCCAGCAGCATAACAGGGGTCGGGACCGGGGAGCTGTTTTTT.